The entry that follows covers one TCR beta chain sequence. This sample is part of a study of cytotoxic CD8 clonotypes in ibrutinib-treated CLL. Some clones are missing from TCRdb's copy, which holds only in-frame ones; the method was immunoSEQ multiplex PCR. This sample carries about 84,000 clones, 86% of them seen once, and the ten largest clones take roughly 5%. Looked up from germline, CDR1 is MNHNS and CDR2 is SASEGT. With 8 bases clipped from V and 7 bases from J, the junction kept 10 bases outside the gene matches. This CDR3 comprises 13 residues. Sequences were derived from PBMCs, sampled before ibrutinib treatment. The rearrangement links TRBV6-1 to TRBJ1-1; 7 bases fit TRBD1. This clonotype was obtained from a human donor with chronic lymphocytic leukemia. The CDR3 nucleotides read TGTGCCAGCCTAAGCAGGGGGGAAGGTGAAGCTTTCTTT. The encoded protein is CASLSRGEGEAFF.